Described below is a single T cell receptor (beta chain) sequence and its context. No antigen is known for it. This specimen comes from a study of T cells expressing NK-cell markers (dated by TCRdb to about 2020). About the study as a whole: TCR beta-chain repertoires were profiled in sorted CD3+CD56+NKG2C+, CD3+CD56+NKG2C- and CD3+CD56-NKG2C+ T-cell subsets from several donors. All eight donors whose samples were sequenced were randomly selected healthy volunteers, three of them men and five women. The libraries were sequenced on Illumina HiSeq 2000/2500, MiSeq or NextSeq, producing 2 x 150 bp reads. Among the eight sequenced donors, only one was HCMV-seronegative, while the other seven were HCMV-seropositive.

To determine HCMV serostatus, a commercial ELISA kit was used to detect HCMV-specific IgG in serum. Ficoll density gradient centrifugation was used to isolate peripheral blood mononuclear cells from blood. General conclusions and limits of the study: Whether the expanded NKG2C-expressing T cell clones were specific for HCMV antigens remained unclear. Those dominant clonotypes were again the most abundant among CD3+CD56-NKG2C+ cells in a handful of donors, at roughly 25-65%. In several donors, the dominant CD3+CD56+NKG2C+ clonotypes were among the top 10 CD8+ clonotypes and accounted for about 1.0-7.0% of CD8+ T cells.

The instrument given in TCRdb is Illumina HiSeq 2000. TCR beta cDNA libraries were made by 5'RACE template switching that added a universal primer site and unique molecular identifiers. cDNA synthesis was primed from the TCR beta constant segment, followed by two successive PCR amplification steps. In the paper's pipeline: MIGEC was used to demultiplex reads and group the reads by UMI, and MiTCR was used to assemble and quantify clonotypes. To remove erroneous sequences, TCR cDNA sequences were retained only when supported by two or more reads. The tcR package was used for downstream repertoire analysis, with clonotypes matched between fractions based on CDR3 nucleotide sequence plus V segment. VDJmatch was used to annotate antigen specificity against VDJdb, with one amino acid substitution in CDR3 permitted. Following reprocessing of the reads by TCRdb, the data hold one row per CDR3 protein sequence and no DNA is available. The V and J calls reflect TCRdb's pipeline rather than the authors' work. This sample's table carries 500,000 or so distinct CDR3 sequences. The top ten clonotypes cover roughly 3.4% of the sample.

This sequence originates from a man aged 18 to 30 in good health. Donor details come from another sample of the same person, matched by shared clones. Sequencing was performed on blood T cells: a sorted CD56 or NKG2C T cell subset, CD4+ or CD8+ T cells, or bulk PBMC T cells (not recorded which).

The CDR3 protein is CSARDQWAGGSETQYF. This sequence uses TRBV20-1 and TRBJ2-5; no DNA is available, so the TRBD1 call from TCRdb remains unchecked. From the cysteine through the phenylalanine, the CDR3 covers 16 amino acids. DNA for this receptor is not on file. In the germline V gene (reference sequence), CDR1 corresponds to DFQATT and CDR2 to SNEGSKA.